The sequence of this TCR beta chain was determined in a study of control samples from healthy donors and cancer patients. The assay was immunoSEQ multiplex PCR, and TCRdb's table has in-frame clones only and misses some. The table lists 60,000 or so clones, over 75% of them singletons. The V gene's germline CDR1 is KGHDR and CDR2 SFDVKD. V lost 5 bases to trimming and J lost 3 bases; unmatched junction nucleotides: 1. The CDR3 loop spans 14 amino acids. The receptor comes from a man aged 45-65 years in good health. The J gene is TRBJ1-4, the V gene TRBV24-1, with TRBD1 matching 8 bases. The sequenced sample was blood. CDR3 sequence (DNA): TGTGCCACCAGTGGGACAGGGCCTAATGAAAAACTGTTTTTT. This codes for CATSGTGPNEKLFF.